The entry below gives a single T cell receptor (beta chain) sequence along with its context. The germline V gene encodes CDR1 SGHNT and CDR2 YYREEE (reference sequence). With V trimmed by 0 bases and J by 0 bases, 5 bases remained unmatched. This CDR3 comprises 16 residues. These data come from a study of blood T cell repertoires in COVID-19. Using immunoSEQ multiplex PCR, the repertoire was profiled, and TCRdb retains in-frame clones only, with some absent. The sample gives 300,000 to 450,000 clones, 88% of which show up once; about 1.1% is in the top ten. Individuals drawn from around 25 US areas were about 18 to 100 years old.

The chain is built from TRBV5-4 and TRBJ1-1, with 7 positions matching TRBD1. This clonotype was sampled from a woman between 18 and 30 years old who had recovered from COVID-19. The sequencing sample was made of PBMCs or T cells enriched from blood (not recorded which). The DNA for the CDR3 is TGTGCCAGCAGCTTGGTCACAGGGGCCGTGAACACTGAAGCTTTCTTT. It translates to CASSLVTGAVNTEAFF.